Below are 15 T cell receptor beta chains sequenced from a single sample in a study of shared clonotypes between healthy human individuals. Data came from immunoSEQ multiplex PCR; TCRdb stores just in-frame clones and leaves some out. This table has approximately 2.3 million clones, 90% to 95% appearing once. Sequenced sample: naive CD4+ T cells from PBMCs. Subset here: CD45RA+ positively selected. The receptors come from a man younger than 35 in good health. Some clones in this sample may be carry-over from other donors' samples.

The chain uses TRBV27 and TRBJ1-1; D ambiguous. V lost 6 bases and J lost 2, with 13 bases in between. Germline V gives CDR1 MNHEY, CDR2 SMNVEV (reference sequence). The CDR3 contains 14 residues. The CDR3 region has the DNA TGTGCCAGCAGCCCAACCCCTTATAACACTGAAGCTTTCTTT. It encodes CASSPTPYNTEAFF.

The CDR3 is CASSLFIGGQLFSLGKNTGELFF. As DNA, the CDR3 is TGCGCCAGCAGCTTGTTTATTGGGGGTCAATTATTTAGCCTGGGAAAGAACACCGGGGAGCTGTTTTTT. This chain links TRBV5-1 with TRBJ2-2, with D tentatively TRBD1 or TRBD2 (5 bases each). With 1 base removed from V and 1 base from J, the gap between germline ends came to 32 bases. CDR1 SGHRS and CDR2 YFSETQ come from the germline V gene. The CDR3 contains 23 residues.

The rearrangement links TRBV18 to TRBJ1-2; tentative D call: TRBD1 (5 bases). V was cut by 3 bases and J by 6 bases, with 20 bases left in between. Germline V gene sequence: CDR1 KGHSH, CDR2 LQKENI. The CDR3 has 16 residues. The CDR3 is CASSPLGTGILNGYTF. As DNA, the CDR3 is TGTGCCAGCTCACCCCTCGGGACGGGTATATTGAATGGCTACACCTTC.

The CDR3 nucleotides are TGTGCCTGGAGTTTAGCGGGAAGAATTCGGGTCACCGGGGAGCTGTTTTTT. Its protein product is CAWSLAGRIRVTGELFF. This rearrangement joins TRBV30 to TRBJ2-2; 8 bases are shared with TRBD2. This CDR3 spans 17 amino acids. Trimming cost V 2 bases and J 4 bases; bases outside gene matches: 12. Germline CDR1 is GTSNPN and CDR2 is SVGIG (reference sequence). The full variable domain, rest sourced from reference TRBV30 and TRBJ2-2, is SQTIHQWPATLVQPVGSPLSLECTVEGTSNPNLYWYRQAAGRGLQLLFYSVGIGQISSEVPQNLSASRPQDRQFILSSKKLLLSDSGFYLCAWSLAGRIRVTGELFFGEGSRLTVL.

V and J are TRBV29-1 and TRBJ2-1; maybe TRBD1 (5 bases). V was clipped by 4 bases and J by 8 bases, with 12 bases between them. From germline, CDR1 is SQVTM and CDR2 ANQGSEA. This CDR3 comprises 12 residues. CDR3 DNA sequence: TGCAGCGTTGCGAAGGGGCCGGATGAGCAGTTCTTC. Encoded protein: CSVAKGPDEQFF.

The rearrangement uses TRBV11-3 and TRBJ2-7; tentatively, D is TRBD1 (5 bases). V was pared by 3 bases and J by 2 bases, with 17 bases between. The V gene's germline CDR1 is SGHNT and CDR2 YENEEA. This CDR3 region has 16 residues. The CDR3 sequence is CASSFDLGAATYEQYF. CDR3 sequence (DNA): TGTGCCAGCAGCTTCGATCTTGGGGCGGCCACCTACGAGCAGTACTTC.

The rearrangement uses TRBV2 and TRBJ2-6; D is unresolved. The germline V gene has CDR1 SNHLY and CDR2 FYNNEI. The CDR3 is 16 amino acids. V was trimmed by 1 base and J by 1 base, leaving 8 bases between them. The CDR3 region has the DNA TGTGCCAGCAGTGAAGACCATCTTTCTGGGGCCAACGTCCTGACTTTC. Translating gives CASSEDHLSGANVLTF. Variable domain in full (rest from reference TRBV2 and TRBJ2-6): EPEVTQTPSHQVTQMGQEVILRCVPISNHLYFYWYRQILGQKVEFLVSFYNNEISEKSEIFDDQFSVERPDGSNFTLKIRSTKLEDSAMYFCASSEDHLSGANVLTFGAGSRLTVL.

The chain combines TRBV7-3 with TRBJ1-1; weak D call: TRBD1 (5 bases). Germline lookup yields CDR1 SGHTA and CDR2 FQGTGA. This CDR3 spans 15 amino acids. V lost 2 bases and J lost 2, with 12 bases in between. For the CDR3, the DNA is TGTGCCAGCAGCTTAGGTTCAGGGCTCAACACTGAAGCTTTCTTT. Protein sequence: CASSLGSGLNTEAFF.

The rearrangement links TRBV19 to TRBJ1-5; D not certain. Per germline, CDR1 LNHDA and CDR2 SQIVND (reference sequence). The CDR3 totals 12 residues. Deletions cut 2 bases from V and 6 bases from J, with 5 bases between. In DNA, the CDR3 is TGTGCCAGTAGTATAAGGAGTCAGCCCCAGCATTTT. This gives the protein CASSIRSQPQHF.

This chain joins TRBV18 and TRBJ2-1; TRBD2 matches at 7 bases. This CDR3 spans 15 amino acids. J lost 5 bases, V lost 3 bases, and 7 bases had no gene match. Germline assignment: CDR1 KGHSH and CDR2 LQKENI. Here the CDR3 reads CASSPLAGVNNEQFF. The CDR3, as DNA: TGTGCCAGCTCACCCTTGGCGGGAGTTAACAATGAGCAGTTCTTC.

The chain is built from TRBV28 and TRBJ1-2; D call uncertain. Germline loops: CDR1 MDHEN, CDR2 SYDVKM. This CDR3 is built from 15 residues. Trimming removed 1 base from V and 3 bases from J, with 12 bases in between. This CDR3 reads CASSLSEFRDYGYTF. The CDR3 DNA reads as TGTGCCAGCAGTTTATCGGAGTTTAGAGACTATGGCTACACCTTC.

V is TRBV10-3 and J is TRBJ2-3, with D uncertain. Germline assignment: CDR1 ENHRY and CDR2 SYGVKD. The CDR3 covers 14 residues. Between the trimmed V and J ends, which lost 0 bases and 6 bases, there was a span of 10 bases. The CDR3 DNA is TGTGCCATCAGTGAGTCCGGAAACGAGGATACGCAGTATTTT. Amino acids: CAISESGNEDTQYF.

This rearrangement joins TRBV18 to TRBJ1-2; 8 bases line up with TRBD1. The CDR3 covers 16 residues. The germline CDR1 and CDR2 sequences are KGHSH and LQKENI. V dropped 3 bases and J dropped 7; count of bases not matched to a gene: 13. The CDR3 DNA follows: TGTGCCAGCTCACCTCAGAATGGACAGGGTAATAGTGGCTACACCTTC. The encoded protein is CASSPQNGQGNSGYTF.

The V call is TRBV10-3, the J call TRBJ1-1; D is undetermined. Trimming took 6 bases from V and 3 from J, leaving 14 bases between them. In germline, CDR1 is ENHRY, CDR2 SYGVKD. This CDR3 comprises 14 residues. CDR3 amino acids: CAIRSSWGDTEAFF. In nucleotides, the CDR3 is TGTGCCATCAGAAGTTCCTGGGGAGACACTGAAGCTTTCTTT.

The CDR3 sequence: CASSIVHGNTEAFF. DNA of the CDR3: TGTGCCAGTAGTATAGTTCATGGGAACACTGAAGCTTTCTTT. The gene calls are TRBV19 and TRBJ1-1; no reliable D call. The CDR3 contains 14 residues. Germline values: CDR1 LNHDA, CDR2 SQIVND (reference sequence). Trimming took 1 base from V and 1 from J, leaving 7 bases between them. Full variable domain (missing parts from reference TRBV19 and TRBJ1-1): DGGITQSPKYLFRKEGQNVTLSCEQNLNHDAMYWYRQDPGQGLRLIYYSQIVNDFQKGDIAEGYSVSREKKESFPLTVTSAQKNPTAFYLCASSIVHGNTEAFFGQGTRLTVV.